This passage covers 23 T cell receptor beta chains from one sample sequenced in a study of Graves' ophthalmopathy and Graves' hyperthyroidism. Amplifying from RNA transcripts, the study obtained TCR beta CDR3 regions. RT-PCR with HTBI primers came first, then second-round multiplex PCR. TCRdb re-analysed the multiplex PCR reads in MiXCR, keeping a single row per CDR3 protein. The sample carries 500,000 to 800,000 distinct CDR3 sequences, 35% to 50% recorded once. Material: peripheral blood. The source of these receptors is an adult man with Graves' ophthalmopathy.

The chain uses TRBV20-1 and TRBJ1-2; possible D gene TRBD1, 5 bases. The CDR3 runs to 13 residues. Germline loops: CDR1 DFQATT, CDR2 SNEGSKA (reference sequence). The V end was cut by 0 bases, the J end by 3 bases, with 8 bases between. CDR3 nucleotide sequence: TGCAGTGCTAGAGATGGGACTGACTATGGCTACACCTTC. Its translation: CSARDGTDYGYTF.

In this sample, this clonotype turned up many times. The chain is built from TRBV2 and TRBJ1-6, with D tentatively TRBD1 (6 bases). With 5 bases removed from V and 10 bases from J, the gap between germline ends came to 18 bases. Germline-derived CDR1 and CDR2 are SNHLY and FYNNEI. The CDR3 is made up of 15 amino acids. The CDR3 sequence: CASSFSGTPGSPLHF. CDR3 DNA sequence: TGTGCCAGCAGTTTCTCCGGGACACCAGGGTCACCCCTCCACTTT.

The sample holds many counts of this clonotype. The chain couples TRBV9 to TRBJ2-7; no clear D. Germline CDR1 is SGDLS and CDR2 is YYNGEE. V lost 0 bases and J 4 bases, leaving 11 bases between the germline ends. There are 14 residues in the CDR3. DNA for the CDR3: TGTGCCAGCAGCGTAGGCCAGAGTACATACGAGCAGTACTTC. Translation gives CASSVGQSTYEQYF. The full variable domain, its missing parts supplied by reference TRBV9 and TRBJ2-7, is DSGVTQTPKHLITATGQRVTLRCSPRSGDLSVYWYQQSLDQGLQFLIQYYNGEERAKGNILERFSAQQFPDLHSELNLSSLELGDSALYFCASSVGQSTYEQYFGPGTRLTVT.

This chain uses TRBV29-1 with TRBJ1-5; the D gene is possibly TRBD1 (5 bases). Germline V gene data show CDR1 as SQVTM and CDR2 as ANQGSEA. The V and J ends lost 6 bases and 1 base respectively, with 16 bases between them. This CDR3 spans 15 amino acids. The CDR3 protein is CSVRHNRDSNQPQHF. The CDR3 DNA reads TGCAGCGTACGCCACAACCGGGACAGCAATCAGCCCCAGCATTTT.

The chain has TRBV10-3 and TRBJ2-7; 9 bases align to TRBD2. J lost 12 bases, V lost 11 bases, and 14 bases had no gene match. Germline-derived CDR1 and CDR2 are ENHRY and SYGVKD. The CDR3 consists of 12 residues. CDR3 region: CACYSGRVGLYF. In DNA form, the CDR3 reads TGTGCCTGCTATAGCGGGAGAGTTGGTCTGTACTTC.

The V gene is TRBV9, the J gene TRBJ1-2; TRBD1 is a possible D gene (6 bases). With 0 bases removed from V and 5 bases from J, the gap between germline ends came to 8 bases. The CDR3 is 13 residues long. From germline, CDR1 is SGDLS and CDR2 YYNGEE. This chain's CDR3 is CASSVAGHYGYTF. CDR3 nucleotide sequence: TGTGCCAGCAGCGTAGCGGGACATTATGGCTACACCTTC. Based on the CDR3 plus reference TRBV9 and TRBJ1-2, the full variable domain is DSGVTQTPKHLITATGQRVTLRCSPRSGDLSVYWYQQSLDQGLQFLIQYYNGEERAKGNILERFSAQQFPDLHSELNLSSLELGDSALYFCASSVAGHYGYTFGSGTRLTVV.

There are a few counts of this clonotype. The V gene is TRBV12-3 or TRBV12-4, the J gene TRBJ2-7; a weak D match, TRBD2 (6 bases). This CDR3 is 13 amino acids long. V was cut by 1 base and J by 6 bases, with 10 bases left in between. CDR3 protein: CASSLEGGGEQYF. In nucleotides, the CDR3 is TGTGCCAGCAGTTTAGAGGGAGGAGGCGAGCAGTACTTC.

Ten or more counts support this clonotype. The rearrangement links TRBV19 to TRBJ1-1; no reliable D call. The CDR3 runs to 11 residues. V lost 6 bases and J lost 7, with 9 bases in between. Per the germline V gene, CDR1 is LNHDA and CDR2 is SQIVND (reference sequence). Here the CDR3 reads CASRGEVEAFF. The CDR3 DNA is TGTGCCAGTAGGGGAGAGGTTGAAGCTTTCTTT.

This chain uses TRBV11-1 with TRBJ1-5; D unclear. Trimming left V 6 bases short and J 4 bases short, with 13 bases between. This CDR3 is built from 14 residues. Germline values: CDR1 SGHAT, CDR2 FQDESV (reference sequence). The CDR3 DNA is TGTGCCAGCAGAGCGGTCTATGGGAATCAGCCCCAGCATTTT. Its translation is CASRAVYGNQPQHF. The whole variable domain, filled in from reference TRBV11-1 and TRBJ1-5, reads EAEVAQSPRYKITEKSQAVAFWCDPISGHATLYWYRQILGQGPELLVQFQDESVVDDSQLPKDRFSAERLKGVDSTLKIQPAELGDSAMYLCASRAVYGNQPQHFGDGTRLSIL.

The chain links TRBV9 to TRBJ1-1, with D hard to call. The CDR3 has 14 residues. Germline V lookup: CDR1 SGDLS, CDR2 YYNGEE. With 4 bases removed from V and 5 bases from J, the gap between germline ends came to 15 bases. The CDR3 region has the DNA TGTGCCAGCAGCCAAGAGGGCAGAGGGACTGAAGCTTTCTTT. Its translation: CASSQEGRGTEAFF.

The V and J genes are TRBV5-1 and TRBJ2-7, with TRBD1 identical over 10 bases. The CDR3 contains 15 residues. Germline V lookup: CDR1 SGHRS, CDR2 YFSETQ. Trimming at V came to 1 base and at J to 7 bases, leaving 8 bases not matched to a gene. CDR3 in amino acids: CASSLMRQGAGEQYF. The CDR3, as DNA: TGCGCCAGCAGCTTGATGCGACAGGGGGCGGGGGAGCAGTACTTC.

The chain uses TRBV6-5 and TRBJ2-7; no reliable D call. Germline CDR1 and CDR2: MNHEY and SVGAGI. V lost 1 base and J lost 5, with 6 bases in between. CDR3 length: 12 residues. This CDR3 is CASSYYGNEQYF. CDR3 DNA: TGTGCCAGCAGTTACTATGGAAACGAGCAGTACTTC.

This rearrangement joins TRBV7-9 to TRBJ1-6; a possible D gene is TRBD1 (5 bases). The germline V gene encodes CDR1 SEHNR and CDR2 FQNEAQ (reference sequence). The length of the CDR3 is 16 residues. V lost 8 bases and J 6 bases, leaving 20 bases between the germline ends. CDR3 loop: CASSPTARQVNSPLHF. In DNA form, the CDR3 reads TGTGCCAGCTCACCGACAGCTCGTCAGGTTAATTCACCCCTCCACTTT.

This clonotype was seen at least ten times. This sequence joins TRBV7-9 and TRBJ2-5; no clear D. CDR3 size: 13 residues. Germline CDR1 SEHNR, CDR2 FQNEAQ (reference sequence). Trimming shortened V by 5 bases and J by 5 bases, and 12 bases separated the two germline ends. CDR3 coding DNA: TGTGCCAGCAGCCTTCTGGGAATGGAGACCCAGTACTTC. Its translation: CASSLLGMETQYF.

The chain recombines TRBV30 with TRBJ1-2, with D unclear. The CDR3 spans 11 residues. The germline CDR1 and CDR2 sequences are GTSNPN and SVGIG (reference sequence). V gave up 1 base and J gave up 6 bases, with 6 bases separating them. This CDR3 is CAWSALNGYTF. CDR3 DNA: TGTGCCTGGAGTGCACTTAATGGCTACACCTTC.

In nucleotides, the CDR3 is TGTGCCATCACAGGACTAGCAGGCAATGAGCAGTTCTTC. Residues: CAITGLAGNEQFF. The chain uses TRBV10-3 and TRBJ2-1; 8 bases are shared with TRBD2. Germline trimming cut 7 bases from V and 6 bases from J; bases unmatched to any gene: 5. Germline lookup yields CDR1 ENHRY and CDR2 SYGVKD. The CDR3 consists of 13 residues.

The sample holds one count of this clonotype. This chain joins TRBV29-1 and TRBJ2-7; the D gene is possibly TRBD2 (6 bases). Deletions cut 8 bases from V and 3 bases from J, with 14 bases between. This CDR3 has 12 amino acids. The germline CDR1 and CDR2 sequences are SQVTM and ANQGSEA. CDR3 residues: CSSLDGSYEQYF. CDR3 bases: TGCAGCAGTTTGGACGGGAGCTACGAGCAGTACTTC.

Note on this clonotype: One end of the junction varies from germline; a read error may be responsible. As DNA, the CDR3 is TGTGCCAGCAGCTCCATAAACTGTGGCTACACCTTC. Its translation: CASSSINCGYTF. V gene TRBV7-2 combines with J gene TRBJ1-2; D uncertain. Germline-derived CDR1 and CDR2 are SGHTA and FQGNSA. The CDR3 extends over 12 amino acids.

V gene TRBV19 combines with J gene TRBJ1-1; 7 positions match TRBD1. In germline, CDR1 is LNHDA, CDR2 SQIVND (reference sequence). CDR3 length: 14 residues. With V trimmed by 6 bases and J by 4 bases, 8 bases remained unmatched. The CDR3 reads CASRPGTALTEAFF. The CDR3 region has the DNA TGTGCCAGTAGACCCGGGACAGCACTCACTGAAGCTTTCTTT. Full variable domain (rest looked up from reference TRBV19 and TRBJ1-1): DGGITQSPKYLFRKEGQNVTLSCEQNLNHDAMYWYRQDPGQGLRLIYYSQIVNDFQKGDIAEGYSVSREKKESFPLTVTSAQKNPTAFYLCASRPGTALTEAFFGQGTRLTVV.

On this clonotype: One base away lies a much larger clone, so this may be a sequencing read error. CDR3 DNA: TGCAGCGTTGGAATGGTATCCTACGGGCAGTACTTC. Translating gives CSVGMVSYGQYF. The genes are TRBV29-1 and TRBJ2-7, with no clear D. CDR3 length equals 12 residues. Germline V gene sequence: CDR1 SQVTM, CDR2 ANQGSEA.

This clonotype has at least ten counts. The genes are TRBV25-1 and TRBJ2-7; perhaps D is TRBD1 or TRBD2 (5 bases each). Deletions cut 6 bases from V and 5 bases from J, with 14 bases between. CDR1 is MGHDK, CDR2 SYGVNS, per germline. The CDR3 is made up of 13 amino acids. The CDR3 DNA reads TGTGCCAGCAGCGACATAGAGGGGAACGAGCAGTACTTC. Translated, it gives CASSDIEGNEQYF.

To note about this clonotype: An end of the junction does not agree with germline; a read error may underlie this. The CDR3: CASSRGQGKSIF. CDR3 DNA sequence: TGTGCCAGCAGCCGGGGACAGGGGAAATCTATATTC. This rearrangement joins TRBV5-6 to TRBJ1-2; 10 nucleotides agree with TRBD1. The CDR3 is made up of 12 amino acids. Germline V lookup: CDR1 SGHDT, CDR2 YYEEEE.

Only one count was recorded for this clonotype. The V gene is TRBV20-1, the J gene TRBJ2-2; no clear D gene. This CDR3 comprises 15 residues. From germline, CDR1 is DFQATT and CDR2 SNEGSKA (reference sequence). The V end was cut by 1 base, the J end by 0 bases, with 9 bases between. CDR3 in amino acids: CSARATGSNTGELFF. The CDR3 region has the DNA TGCAGTGCTAGAGCGACCGGTTCGAACACCGGGGAGCTGTTTTTT.